This T cell receptor (beta chain) was identified in a study of cytomegalovirus exposure and HLA in healthy donors. Turning to the study itself: Counted in an early data release were 85 million or so unique TCRs from HLA-typed donors.

A multiplex PCR was run with 60 Vbeta primers and 13 Jbeta primers. Using immunoSEQ multiplex PCR, the repertoire was profiled, and TCRdb retains in-frame clones only, with some absent. The data show 120,000 or so clones, approximately 80% seen once. V lost 5 bases, J lost 1 base, and 7 bases stayed unmatched. This CDR3 comprises 18 residues. Germline-derived CDR1 and CDR2 are LGHNA and YNFKEQ. Study-wide results and limits: Later analysis indicated greater clonal expansion among HLA-associated TCR beta chains than among equally common other chains. Presence/absence comparisons presumed near-even sequencing depth among donors. Sequencing probably produced one cluster of sequence variants that were highly shared.

As for this clone: What it recognizes is unknown.

The specimen sequenced was PBMCs. This receptor was identified in a man aged 25-40 years in good health and CMV-seropositive. This rearrangement joins TRBV4-2 to TRBJ2-3, with 15 bases that match TRBD2. The CDR3, as DNA: TGTGCCAGCAGCGGACTAGCGGGGGGGCAGAGGGGCACAGATACGCAGTATTTT. Encoded protein: CASSGLAGGQRGTDTQYF.